This TCR beta chain appears in the sequencing data of a study of blood T cell repertoires in COVID-19 (dated by TCRdb to the early 2020s). With respect to the entire study: Samples from collaborators originated in the United States, Italy and Spain and spanned both the acute and convalescent phases of COVID-19. Deeply sampled blood TCRbeta repertoires from subjects exposed to, actively infected with, or recovered from COVID-19 were included in the dataset. The material from the prospective study consisted of cDNA or gDNA derived from T cells, B-cell-depleted T cells, or PBMCs. HLA class I and class II types, where available, came from metadata supplied by the sample provider rather than from assay-based typing. A freely available public database, intended as a resource for researchers studying the immune response to SARS-CoV-2, is where the repertoires were released. The samples were drawn from two sources: the first 160 participants of the ongoing ImmuneRACE study, and 1,000 to 1,500 subjects contributed by 6 global collaborators. Nearly every sample came with metadata listing a de-identified subject ID, COVID-19 status, age in years and sex.

TCRbeta CDR3 regions were amplified from genomic DNA by means of the immunoSEQ Assay, a bias-controlled multiplex PCR. For the original study's pipeline: Nucleated cell counts per sample were estimated from amplification of reference gene primers within the assay. Sequence reads were collapsed and filtered to measure the absolute abundance of every unique TCRbeta CDR3 rearrangement. For each sample, productive Simpson clonality was calculated by taking the square root of Simpson's diversity index across productive rearrangements. The table comes from immuneACCESS by way of TCRdb, which keeps in-frame sequences with V and J called. Part of the clones is missing from these tables; in studies checked, under half for an unresolved V gene and the rest for unknown reasons. The D gene and trimming were derived from the DNA, and the V and J assignments and clone size from that table. Counted in this sample were approximately 90,000 clones; more than 75% of them appeared once. The ten largest clones add up to approximately 5% of the sample.

The CDR3 measures 14 amino acids from cysteine to phenylalanine. The CDR3 DNA has 42 bases and is translated from base 1. V lost 3 bases and J lost 2 bases; the stretch between them is 9 bases long. Via the germline V gene, CDR1 is SGDLS and CDR2 YYNGEE. Each collaborating institution followed its own protocols to collect whole blood in K2EDTA tubes. Collaborator samples were shipped for TCRbeta analysis as frozen whole blood, isolated PBMCs, or DNA extracted from either sample type. A note on this clone: The antigen this receptor binds is unknown. Base-call qualities are not available, and no considerably larger clone is one nucleotide away.

The paper's findings and limits, for the study overall: How much clinical and demographic metadata was included differed by source and by participant, and the metadata was provided uncurated.

Recombination linked TRBV9 to TRBJ2-1, with a weak D call of TRBD1 (5 bases match). This TCR came from a woman aged 80 or older with acute or convalescent COVID-19. The specimen was peripheral blood. The nucleotides read TGTGCCAGCAGCGAGACAGAGGCCTACAATGAGCAGTTCTTC. Its protein is CASSETEAYNEQFF.